Listed below are T cell receptor beta chains from one sample, sequenced in a study of cytomegalovirus exposure and HLA in healthy donors. The table came from immunoSEQ multiplex PCR; TCRdb's copy has only in-frame clones and leaves some out. The sample contains some 93,000 clones, 78% of which appear only once. Sequencing was performed on PBMCs. These receptors were taken from a woman aged 40 to 50 in good health and CMV-seronegative. The conserved cysteine and the conserved F or W are not part of the CDR3 here. Each record gives: CDR3 protein, V gene.

cdr3_aa: ASSLVQGGPETQY
v_call: TRBV5-1

cdr3_aa: ASSLEWQGINIQY
v_call: TRBV5-1

cdr3_aa: ASRARDEAWSGELF
v_call: TRBV21-1

cdr3_aa: ATSRDLSVANVLT
v_call: TRBV15

cdr3_aa: SVAFGGTNTEAF
v_call: TRBV29-1

cdr3_aa: ASSPGFSGNTIY
v_call: TRBV5-1

cdr3_aa: ASSHREAYT
v_call: TRBV14

cdr3_aa: ASRPTGVPTLAGAF
v_call: TRBV27

cdr3_aa: ASSTRLAGGNEQY
v_call: TRBV6-5

cdr3_aa: ASSSRTSGSSYNEQF
v_call: TRBV7-8

cdr3_aa: ASSSLDRAAGNEQF
v_call: TRBV7-2